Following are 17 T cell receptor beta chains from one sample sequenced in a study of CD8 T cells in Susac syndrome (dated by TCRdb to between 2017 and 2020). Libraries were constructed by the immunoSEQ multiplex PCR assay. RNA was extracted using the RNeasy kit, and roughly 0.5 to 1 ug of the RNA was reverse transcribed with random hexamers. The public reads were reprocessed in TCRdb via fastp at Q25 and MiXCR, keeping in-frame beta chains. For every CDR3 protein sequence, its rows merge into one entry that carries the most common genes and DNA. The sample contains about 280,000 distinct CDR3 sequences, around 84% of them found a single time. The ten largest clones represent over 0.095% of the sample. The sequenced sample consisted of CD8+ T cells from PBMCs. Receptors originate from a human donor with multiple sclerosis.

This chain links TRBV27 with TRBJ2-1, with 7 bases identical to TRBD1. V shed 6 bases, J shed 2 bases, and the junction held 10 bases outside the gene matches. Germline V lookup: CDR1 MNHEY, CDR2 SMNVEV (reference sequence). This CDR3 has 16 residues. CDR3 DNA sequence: TGTGCCAGCAGGGTAGGGACAGCTTCCCCCTACAATGAGCAGTTCTTC. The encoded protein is CASRVGTASPYNEQFF.

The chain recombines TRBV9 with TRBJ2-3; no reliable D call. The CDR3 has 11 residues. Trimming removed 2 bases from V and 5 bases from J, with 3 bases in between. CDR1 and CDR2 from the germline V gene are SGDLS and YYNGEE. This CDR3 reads CASSVRDTQYF. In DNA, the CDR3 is TGTGCCAGCAGCGTTCGAGATACGCAGTATTTT.

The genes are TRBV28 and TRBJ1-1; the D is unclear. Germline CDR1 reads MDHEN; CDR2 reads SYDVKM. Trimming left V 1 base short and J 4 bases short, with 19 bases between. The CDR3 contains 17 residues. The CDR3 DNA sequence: TGTGCCAGCAGTTTATACCCCGAGGAGGGAGAGGGCACTGAAGCTTTCTTT. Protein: CASSLYPEEGEGTEAFF.

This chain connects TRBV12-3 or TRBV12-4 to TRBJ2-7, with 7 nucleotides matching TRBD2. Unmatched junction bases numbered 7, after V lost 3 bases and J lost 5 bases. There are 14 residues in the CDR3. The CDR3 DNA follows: TGTGCCAGCAGTTTTGGGGGGGTATTCGACGAGCAGTACTTC. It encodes CASSFGGVFDEQYF.

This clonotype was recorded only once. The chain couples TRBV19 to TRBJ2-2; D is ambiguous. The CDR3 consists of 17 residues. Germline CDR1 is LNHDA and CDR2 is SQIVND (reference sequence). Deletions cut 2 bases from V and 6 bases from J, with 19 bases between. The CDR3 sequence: CASSIRLISVAPGELFF. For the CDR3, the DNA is TGTGCCAGTAGTATAAGGCTAATAAGCGTTGCGCCCGGGGAGCTGTTTTTT.

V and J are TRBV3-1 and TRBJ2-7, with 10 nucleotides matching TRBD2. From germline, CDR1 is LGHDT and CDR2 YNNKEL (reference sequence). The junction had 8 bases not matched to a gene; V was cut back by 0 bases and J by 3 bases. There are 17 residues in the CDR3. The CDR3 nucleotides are TGTGCCAGCAGCCAAGAAAGCGGGAGGGCCCCGTTCTACGAGCAGTACTTC. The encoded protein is CASSQESGRAPFYEQYF.

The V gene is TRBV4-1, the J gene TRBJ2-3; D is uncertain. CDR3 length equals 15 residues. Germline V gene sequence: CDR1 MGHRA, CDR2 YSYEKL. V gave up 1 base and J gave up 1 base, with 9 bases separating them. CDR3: CASSQVKFRTDTQYF. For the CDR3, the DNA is TGCGCCAGCAGCCAAGTCAAGTTCCGCACAGATACGCAGTATTTT.

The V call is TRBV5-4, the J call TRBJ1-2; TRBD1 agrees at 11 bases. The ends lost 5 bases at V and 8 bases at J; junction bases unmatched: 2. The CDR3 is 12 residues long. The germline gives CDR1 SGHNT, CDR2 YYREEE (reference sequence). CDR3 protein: CASSGTGGGYTF. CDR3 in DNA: TGTGCCAGCAGTGGGACAGGGGGGGGCTACACCTTC.

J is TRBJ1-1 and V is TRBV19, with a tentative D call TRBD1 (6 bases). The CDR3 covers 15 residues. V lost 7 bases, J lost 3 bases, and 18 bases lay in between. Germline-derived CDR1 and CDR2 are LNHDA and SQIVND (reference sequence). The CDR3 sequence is CASTQSSQGHTEAFF. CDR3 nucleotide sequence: TGTGCCAGTACCCAAAGCTCCCAGGGGCACACTGAAGCTTTCTTT.

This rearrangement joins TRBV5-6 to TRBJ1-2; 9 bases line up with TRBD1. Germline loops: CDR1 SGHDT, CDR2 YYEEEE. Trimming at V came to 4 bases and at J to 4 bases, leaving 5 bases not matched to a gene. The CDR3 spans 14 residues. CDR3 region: CASSLGTGIYGYTF. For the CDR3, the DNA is TGTGCCAGCAGCCTAGGGACAGGGATCTATGGCTACACCTTC.

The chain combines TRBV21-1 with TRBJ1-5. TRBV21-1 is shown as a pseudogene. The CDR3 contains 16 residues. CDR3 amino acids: CASSNGGAYSNQPQHF. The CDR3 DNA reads TGTGCCAGCAGCAATGGAGGGGCATATAGCAATCAGCCCCAGCATTTT.

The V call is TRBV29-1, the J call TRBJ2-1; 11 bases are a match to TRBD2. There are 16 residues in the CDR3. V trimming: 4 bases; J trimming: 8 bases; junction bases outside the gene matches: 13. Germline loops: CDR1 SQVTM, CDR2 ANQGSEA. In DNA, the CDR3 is TGCAGCGTTGCACAGCTACTAGCGGGGGAGGGCGATGAGCAGTTCTTC. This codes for CSVAQLLAGEGDEQFF.

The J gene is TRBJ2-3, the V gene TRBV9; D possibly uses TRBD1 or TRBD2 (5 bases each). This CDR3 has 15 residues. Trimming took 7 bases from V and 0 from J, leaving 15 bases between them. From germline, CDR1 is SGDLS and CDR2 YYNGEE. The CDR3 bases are TGTGCCAGCGGAGACAAGGGGAGTAGCACAGATACGCAGTATTTT. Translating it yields CASGDKGSSTDTQYF.

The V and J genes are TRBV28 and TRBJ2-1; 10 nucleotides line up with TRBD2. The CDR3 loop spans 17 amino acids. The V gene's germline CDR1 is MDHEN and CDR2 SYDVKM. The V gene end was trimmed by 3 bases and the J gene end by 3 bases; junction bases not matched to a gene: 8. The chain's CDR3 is CASSFAGLASRYNEQFF. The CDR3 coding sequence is TGTGCCAGCAGTTTCGCGGGACTAGCGTCTCGCTACAATGAGCAGTTCTTC.

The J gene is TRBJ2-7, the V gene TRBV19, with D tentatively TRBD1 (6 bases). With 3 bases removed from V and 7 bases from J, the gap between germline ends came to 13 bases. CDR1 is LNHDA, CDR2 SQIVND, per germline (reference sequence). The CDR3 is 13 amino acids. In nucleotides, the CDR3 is TGTGCCAGTAGTATTCGCCAGGGGAGTGAGCAGTACTTC. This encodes CASSIRQGSEQYF.

Here the CDR3 DNA reads TGTGCCAGCAGCTTAGTAAGCGGGGTTAGCTCCTACAATGAGCAGTTCTTC. It codes for CASSLVSGVSSYNEQFF. The rearrangement uses TRBV11-2 and TRBJ2-1, with 7 bases aligning to TRBD2. The CDR3 contains 17 residues. Germline V gene lookup returns CDR1 SGHAT and CDR2 FQNNGV. V was clipped by 1 base and J by 0 bases; unmatched bases: 6.

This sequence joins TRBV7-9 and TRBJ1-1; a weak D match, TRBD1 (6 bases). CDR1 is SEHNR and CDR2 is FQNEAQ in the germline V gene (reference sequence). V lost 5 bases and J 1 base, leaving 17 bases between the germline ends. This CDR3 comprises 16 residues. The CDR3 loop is CASSPPGQGQNTEAFF. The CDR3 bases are TGTGCCAGCAGCCCGCCGGGGCAGGGACAGAACACTGAAGCTTTCTTT.